This T cell receptor beta chain was recorded in a study of naive and memory T cell subsets. Treatment of the sample: skin biopsy from PPD injection site in Mantoux-positive individual. Unsorted total RNA, about 1 to 1000 ng, was DNase treated before reverse transcription. A UMI-containing oligonucleotide was joined by 3' ligation to the TCR cDNA template. For blood and skin samples, reverse transcription used TCR alpha and beta constant primers. MiXCR was run by TCRdb on the UMI-ligation and nested PCR reads, yielding one entry per CDR3 protein. This table holds about 18,000 distinct CDR3 sequences, roughly 9% found once. Study-wide points: TCR transcript changes with activation or differentiation may affect this RNA method. More TCRs at tuberculin sites were read as hypersensitivity T cell infiltration.

With regard to this clonotype: Its antigen is still unknown.

This receptor was taken from an adult in good health. Specimen: skin, collected from a tuberculin skin test site.

CDR3 sequence (DNA): TGTGCCAGCCAGGGAGAGGCCATTCAGTACTTC. This gives the protein CASQGEAIQYF. The V call is TRBV2, the J call TRBJ2-4; D is perhaps TRBD1 or TRBD2 (5 bases each). The CDR3 contains 11 residues. The ends were cut back, 8 bases at V and 9 bases at J, with 11 bases in the middle. From germline, CDR1 is SNHLY and CDR2 FYNNEI.